The table lists the clone carrying this T cell receptor beta chain with many counts. Its antigen is still unknown. The sample originates from a study of blood T cells in healthy people across ages. Germline V lookup: CDR1 MNHEY, CDR2 SMNVEV (reference sequence). Trimming pared 0 bases from V and 2 bases from J, leaving 13 bases between. The CDR3 runs 17 residues. Sample-barcoded 5' priming and a J-beta primer mix drove a second PCR of roughly 7 to 11 cycles. Every cDNA molecule carried a tag from a template-switch adaptor bearing 12 random nucleotides. TCRdb used MiXCR to reprocess the 5' RACE reads, holding one entry per CDR3 protein. The sample records 750,000 to 850,000 distinct CDR3 sequences, around 25% being singletons. Study conclusions and caveats: Getting older went along with TCR beta diversity per million T cells dropping roughly linearly.

These data were also reused for a study on T cells of mothers and their children. From that report: Donation involved a few healthy Caucasian mothers and the six children that they had.

This chain connects TRBV27 to TRBJ1-4; D is undetermined. This receptor was taken from a boy aged 5 to 17 in good health. Sequenced input: blood. The CDR3 reads CASSLSAGSSTNEKLFF. The CDR3 DNA is TGTGCCAGCAGTTTATCCGCGGGTTCCTCTACTAATGAAAAACTGTTTTTT.